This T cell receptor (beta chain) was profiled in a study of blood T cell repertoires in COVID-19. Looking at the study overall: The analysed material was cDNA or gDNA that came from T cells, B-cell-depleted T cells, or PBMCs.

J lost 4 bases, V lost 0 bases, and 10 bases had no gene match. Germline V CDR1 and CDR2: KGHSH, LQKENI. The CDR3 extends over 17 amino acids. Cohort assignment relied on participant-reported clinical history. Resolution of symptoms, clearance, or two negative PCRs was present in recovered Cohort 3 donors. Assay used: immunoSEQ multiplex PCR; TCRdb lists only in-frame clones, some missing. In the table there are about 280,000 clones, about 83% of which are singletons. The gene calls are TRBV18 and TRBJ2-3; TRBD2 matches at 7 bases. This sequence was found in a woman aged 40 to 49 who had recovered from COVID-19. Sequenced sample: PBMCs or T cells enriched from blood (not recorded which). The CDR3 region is CASSPPGGGLPADTQYF. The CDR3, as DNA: TGTGCCAGCTCACCACCGGGGGGGGGACTCCCAGCAGATACGCAGTATTTT.